Each of the 21 T cell receptor beta chains below was sequenced from the same sample in a study of neurological immune-mediated disorders. TCRdb redid the calling of the 5' RACE reads with MiXCR, one entry per CDR3 protein. The sample carries about 120,000 distinct CDR3 sequences, about 3.2% recorded once. The sequenced sample consisted of PBMCs. These receptors were obtained from a woman aged 30 to 39 with multiple sclerosis.

This clonotype was seen at least ten times. This chain uses TRBV6-5 with TRBJ1-1, with D unclear. Germline V gives CDR1 MNHEY, CDR2 SVGAGI. V was trimmed by 8 bases and J by 4 bases, leaving 11 bases between them. CDR3 length equals 12 residues. CDR3 nucleotide sequence: TGTGCCAGCCGGGGAACCACCACTGAAGCTTTCTTT. Its translation: CASRGTTTEAFF.

The table lists this clonotype with many counts. V gene TRBV14 combines with J gene TRBJ2-1, with unresolved D. The CDR3 spans 12 residues. CDR1 is SGHDN, CDR2 FVKESK, per germline. V was clipped by 3 bases and J by 10 bases, with 10 bases between them. The CDR3 loop is CASSQTWAEQFF. The DNA for the CDR3 is TGTGCCAGCAGCCAGACATGGGCAGAGCAGTTCTTC.

This clonotype came up many times. The chain links TRBV5-6 to TRBJ1-4; TRBD1 matches 9 bases. The CDR3 consists of 16 residues. Looked up from germline, CDR1 is SGHDT and CDR2 is YYEEEE. The V gene end was trimmed by 4 bases and the J gene end by 7 bases; junction bases not matched to a gene: 11. Written as DNA, the CDR3 is TGTGCCAGCAGCACCCCGGGACAGGGCCGGGGTGAAAAACTGTTTTTT. It encodes CASSTPGQGRGEKLFF.

This clonotype occurred many times. This rearrangement joins TRBV7-2 to TRBJ2-1; TRBD1 matches at 8 bases. The germline V gene has CDR1 SGHTA and CDR2 FQGNSA. Trimming took 2 bases from V and 4 from J; bases not matched to a gene: 7. The CDR3 runs to 16 residues. CDR3 in amino acids: CASSLTGTGFYNEQFF. The CDR3 DNA follows: TGTGCCAGCAGCTTAACCGGGACAGGATTTTACAATGAGCAGTTCTTC.

This clonotype has ten or more counts. The V gene is TRBV20-1, the J gene TRBJ1-1, with D maybe TRBD1 (5 bases). The CDR3 has 13 residues. The germline gives CDR1 DFQATT, CDR2 SNEGSKA (reference sequence). Trimming cost V 3 bases and J 2 bases, with 10 bases left between them. CDR3 protein: CSASLGANTEAFF. DNA for the CDR3: TGCAGTGCTAGTCTCGGGGCTAACACTGAAGCTTTCTTT.

In this sample, this clonotype turned up a few times. This chain joins TRBV7-9 and TRBJ2-5; D is perhaps TRBD1 (6 bases). V dropped 6 bases and J dropped 0 bases, with 20 bases sitting between them. From germline, CDR1 is SEHNR and CDR2 FQNEAQ (reference sequence). The CDR3 has 17 amino acids. This CDR3 reads CASSRLENRAYQETQYF. The CDR3 DNA sequence: TGTGCCAGCAGTCGGCTGGAAAACAGGGCGTACCAAGAGACCCAGTACTTC.

A remark on this clonotype: This may come from a read error, since a much larger clone is one base off. The chain combines TRBV5-6 with TRBJ1-6; D unresolved. V dropped 0 bases and J dropped 6 bases, with 10 bases sitting between them. CDR1 and CDR2 (germline): SGHDT, YYEEEE. The CDR3 spans 15 residues. The CDR3 DNA is TGTGCCAGCAGCTTGGAGGGAAAGGGTAATTCACCCCTCCACTTT. Translated: CASSLEGKGNSPLHF. The full variable domain, with the rest looked up from reference TRBV5-6 and TRBJ1-6, is DAGVTQSPTHLIKTRGQQVTLRCSPKSGHDTVSWYQQALGQGPQFIFQYYEEEERQRGNFPDRFSGHQFPNYSSELNVNALLLGDSALYLCASSLEGKGNSPLHFGNGTRLTVT.

Many counts were recorded for this clonotype. The chain recombines TRBV15 with TRBJ2-3; 7 nucleotides agree with TRBD2. In germline, CDR1 is LNHNV, CDR2 YYDKDF (reference sequence). This CDR3 is built from 17 residues. With V trimmed by 5 bases and J by 0 bases, 11 bases remained unmatched. The CDR3: CATSRPEGGMSTDTQYF. DNA of the CDR3: TGTGCCACCAGCCGACCCGAGGGAGGGATGAGCACAGATACGCAGTATTTT.

This clonotype came up many times. The chain has TRBV6-2 or TRBV6-3 and TRBJ2-2, with 8 bases identical to TRBD1. Germline CDR1 and CDR2: MNHEY and SVGEGT. The CDR3 has 13 amino acids. V lost 6 bases and J lost 5; bases outside the gene matches: 2. The CDR3 DNA is TGTGCCAGCAGAGACAGGGGAACCGGGGAGCTGTTTTTT. Translated, it gives CASRDRGTGELFF.

This clonotype has a count of ten or more. The J gene is TRBJ2-4, the V gene TRBV4-3, with D unresolved. Between the trimmed V and J ends, which lost 0 bases and 8 bases, there was a span of 14 bases. Germline values: CDR1 LGHNA, CDR2 YSLEER. The CDR3 is 15 amino acids. CDR3 nucleotides: TGCGCCAGCAGCCAAGATAGGGATCCGGGTTACATTCAGTACTTC. It encodes CASSQDRDPGYIQYF.

This clonotype was seen ten or more times. The chain uses TRBV5-6 and TRBJ2-7; the match to TRBD1 covers 7 bases. The V gene end was trimmed by 1 base and the J gene end by 5 bases; junction bases not matched to a gene: 6. CDR1 and CDR2 (germline): SGHDT, YYEEEE. This CDR3 region has 14 residues. CDR3 in DNA: TGTGCCAGCAGCTTGCAGGCACAGGGGAACGAGCAGTACTTC. The encoded protein is CASSLQAQGNEQYF.

This clonotype was seen ten or more times. The chain employs TRBV7-2 and TRBJ2-5, with D possibly matching TRBD1 (6 bases). This CDR3 region has 16 residues. V dropped 1 base and J dropped 5 bases, with 17 bases sitting between them. Per the germline V gene, CDR1 is SGHTA and CDR2 is FQGNSA. CDR3 nucleotide sequence: TGTGCCAGCAGCTTAGGGGCCTCTGGGGGCGGGGAGACCCAGTACTTC. Amino acid sequence: CASSLGASGGGETQYF.

This clonotype was recorded many times. V usage is TRBV12-3 or TRBV12-4 and J usage is TRBJ2-2; 7 bases fit TRBD2. Trimming took 8 bases from V and 0 from J; bases not matched to a gene: 9. The length of the CDR3 is 16 residues. The CDR3 DNA reads TGTGCCAGCGAACCCAAACTAGCGTCGAACACCGGGGAGCTGTTTTTT. It codes for CASEPKLASNTGELFF.

The J gene is TRBJ1-1, the V gene TRBV27, with D possibly TRBD1 on 6 matching bases. Trimming removed 2 bases from V and 8 bases from J, with 18 bases in between. The CDR3 totals 15 residues. Germline lookup yields CDR1 MNHEY and CDR2 SMNVEV (reference sequence). The CDR3 loop is CASSLGGGARLEAFF. DNA of the CDR3: TGTGCCAGCAGTTTAGGGGGGGGGGCGAGGTTGGAAGCTTTCTTT.

The table lists this clonotype with a few counts. V usage is TRBV3-1 and J usage is TRBJ2-1; D might be TRBD2 (6 bases). The V gene lost 3 bases and the J gene lost 7 bases, with 13 bases spanning the gap. CDR1 is LGHDT and CDR2 is YNNKEL in the germline V gene (reference sequence). The CDR3 covers 14 residues. Here the CDR3 reads CASSHAGTPNEQFF. CDR3 DNA sequence: TGTGCCAGCAGCCATGCCGGGACTCCGAATGAGCAGTTCTTC.

The chain joins TRBV7-2 to TRBJ1-3; 8 positions agree with TRBD1. CDR1 SGHTA and CDR2 FQGNSA come from the germline V gene. The CDR3 covers 17 residues. V lost 1 base, J lost 1 base, and 6 bases stayed unmatched. The CDR3 bases are TGTGCCAGCAGCTTAGAAGTGAGGACAGGGTCTGGAAACACCATATATTTT. Residues: CASSLEVRTGSGNTIYF.

This clonotype was detected many times. This chain connects TRBV11-3 to TRBJ2-5; D might be TRBD2 (5 bases). The CDR3 spans 13 residues. The V gene lost 4 bases and the J gene lost 7 bases, with 13 bases spanning the gap. The germline V gene encodes CDR1 SGHNT and CDR2 YENEEA. The CDR3 coding sequence is TGTGCCAGCAGCTCCGGACTCCTAGGGACCCAGTACTTC. It codes for CASSSGLLGTQYF.

This clonotype was seen many times. The chain joins TRBV3-1 to TRBJ2-3; D may be TRBD1 or TRBD2 (5 bases each). The CDR3 has 16 amino acids. In germline, CDR1 is LGHDT, CDR2 YNNKEL (reference sequence). Trimming pared 1 base from V and 0 bases from J, leaving 11 bases between. The CDR3 DNA reads as TGTGCCAGCAGCCAAGTCCGGGGCCCTAGCACAGATACGCAGTATTTT. Translated: CASSQVRGPSTDTQYF.

This clonotype has ten or more counts. The chain links TRBV20-1 to TRBJ1-1, with 9 bases identical to TRBD1. The V gene end was trimmed by 3 bases and the J gene end by 0 bases; junction bases not matched to a gene: 5. Germline values: CDR1 DFQATT, CDR2 SNEGSKA (reference sequence). The CDR3 has 15 residues. The DNA of the CDR3 is TGCAGTGCTAGCGCGACAGGGGGACTGAACACTGAAGCTTTCTTT. It specifies CSASATGGLNTEAFF.

This clonotype has at least ten counts. V gene TRBV7-2 combines with J gene TRBJ2-7; D gene uncertain. The V and J ends lost 4 bases and 4 bases respectively, with 11 bases between them. CDR3 length: 13 residues. Per the germline V gene, CDR1 is SGHTA and CDR2 is FQGNSA. This chain's CDR3 is CASSSGRQYEQYF. Here the CDR3 DNA reads TGTGCCAGCAGCTCCGGACGCCAGTACGAGCAGTACTTC.

There are a few counts of this clonotype. The DNA of the CDR3 is TGTGCCAGCAGTTCGAGGTACGAGCAGTACTTC. Amino acid sequence: CASSSRYEQYF. The chain couples TRBV12-3 or TRBV12-4 to TRBJ2-7; the D is unclear. V lost 4 bases, J lost 4 bases, and 5 bases lay in between. There are 11 residues in the CDR3.